This TCR beta chain derives from a study of CD8+CD57+ T cells in acquired aplastic anemia. Selection for sequencing was limited to patients who had shown CD8+CD57+ cell expansion by flow cytometry. Genomic DNA provided the template from which TCR beta VDJ and CDR3 profiles were obtained. MiXCR was run by TCRdb on the reads, yielding one entry per CDR3 protein. The table has around 290,000 distinct CDR3 sequences, 45% to 65% seen once. Germline V gives CDR1 ENHRY, CDR2 SYGVKD. The CDR3 extends over 13 amino acids. V lost 3 bases to trimming and J lost 2 bases, with 8 bases between them. The rearrangement uses TRBV10-3 and TRBJ2-7, with D tentatively TRBD1 (5 bases). What was sequenced was sorted CD4+, CD8+, or CD8+CD57+ T cells (not recorded which) from PBMCs. The clonotype comes from a human donor with aplastic anemia. The CDR3 region is CAISDSRAYEQYF. The CDR3, as DNA: TGTGCCATCAGTGATTCCAGGGCCTACGAGCAGTACTTC.